These 2 T cell receptor beta chains were all obtained from the same sample, sequenced in a study of T cells expressing NK-cell markers. TCRdb reprocessed the 5' RACE reads, with one entry per CDR3 protein and no DNA. This sample's table has 550,000 to 600,000 distinct CDR3 sequences. Sequencing was carried out using blood T cells: a sorted CD56 or NKG2C T cell subset, CD4+ or CD8+ T cells, or bulk PBMC T cells (not recorded which). These receptors came from a man aged 18 to 30 in good health.

CDR3 amino acids: CASSSSEKETQYF. The V gene is TRBV21-1, the J gene TRBJ2-5. TRBV21-1 is marked as a pseudogene. This CDR3 comprises 13 residues.

The chain recombines TRBV2 with TRBJ1-2; no DNA is available, so the TRBD1 call from TCRdb remains unchecked. Germline loops: CDR1 SNHLY, CDR2 FYNNEI. This CDR3 has 12 amino acids. CDR3 residues: CAKRDRGYGYTF.